This T cell receptor beta chain stems from a study of cytomegalovirus exposure and HLA in healthy donors. The germline CDR1 and CDR2 sequences are SGDLS and YYNGEE. CDR3 length equals 16 residues. Trimming pared 2 bases from V and 1 base from J, leaving 12 bases between. General study points: TCR beta sequences numbering more than 15,000 were associated with HLA alleles at 0.05 false discovery rate in a later analysis. It was reported in a later analysis that an Asian-associated ancestry cluster showed fewer N-insertions than the 666-donor mean.

In regard to this clone: Its antigen is undetermined.

The study ran its PCR with 60 Vbeta and 13 Jbeta primers. Authors' data handling: Roughly 10 million shared chains were among approximately 87 million unique TCR beta chains counted in a later analysis. TCRdb's copy holds only in-frame clones and misses some; the assay was immunoSEQ multiplex PCR. That table supplies the V and J calls and clone size; D and trimming were determined from the DNA. The table lists 30,000 to 35,000 clones. The sample consisted of PBMCs. This TCR was sampled from a middle-aged woman in good health and CMV-seropositive. This rearrangement joins TRBV9 to TRBJ2-2; D might be TRBD2 (6 bases). The CDR3 here is CASSVGGIGNTGELFF. The CDR3 DNA follows: TGTGCCAGCAGCGTGGGCGGGATCGGGAACACCGGGGAGCTGTTTTTT.